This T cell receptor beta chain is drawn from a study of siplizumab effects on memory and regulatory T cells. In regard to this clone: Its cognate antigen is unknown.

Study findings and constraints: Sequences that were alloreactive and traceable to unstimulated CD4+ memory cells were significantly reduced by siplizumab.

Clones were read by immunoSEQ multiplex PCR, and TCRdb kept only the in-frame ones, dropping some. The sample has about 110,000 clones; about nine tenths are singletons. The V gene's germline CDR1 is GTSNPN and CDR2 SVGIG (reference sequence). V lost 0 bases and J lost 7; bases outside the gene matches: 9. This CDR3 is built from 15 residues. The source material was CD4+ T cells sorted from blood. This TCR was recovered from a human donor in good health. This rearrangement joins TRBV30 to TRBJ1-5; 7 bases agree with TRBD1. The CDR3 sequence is CAWSVGDRVNQPQHF. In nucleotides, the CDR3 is TGTGCCTGGAGTGTGGGCGACAGGGTCAACCAGCCCCAGCATTTT.